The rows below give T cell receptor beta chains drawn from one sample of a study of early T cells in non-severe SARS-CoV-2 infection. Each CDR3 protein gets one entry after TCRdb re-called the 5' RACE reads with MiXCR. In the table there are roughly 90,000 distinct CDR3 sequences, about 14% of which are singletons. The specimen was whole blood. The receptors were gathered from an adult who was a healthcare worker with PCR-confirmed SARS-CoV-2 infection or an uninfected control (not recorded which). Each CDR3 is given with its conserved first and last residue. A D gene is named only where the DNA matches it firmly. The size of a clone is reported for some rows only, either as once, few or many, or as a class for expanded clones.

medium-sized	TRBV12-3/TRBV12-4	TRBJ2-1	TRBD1	TGTGCCAGCCCCTCCCCGGACAGGGGGGCTAGGGACAATGAGCAGTTCTTC	CASPSPDRGARDNEQFF
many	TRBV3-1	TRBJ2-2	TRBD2	TGTGCCAGCAGCCTTGTTAGAACTAGCGAGGGCGGGGAGCTGTTTTTT	CASSLVRTSEGGELFF
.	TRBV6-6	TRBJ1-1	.	TGTGCCAGCAGTATTTGGGGCCTGAACACTGAAGCTTTCTTT	CASSIWGLNTEAFF
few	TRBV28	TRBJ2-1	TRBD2	TGTGCCAGCACCGGGACTAGCGGGGGCTACAATGAGCAGTTCTTC	CASTGTSGGYNEQFF
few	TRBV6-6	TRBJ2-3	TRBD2	TGTGCCAGCAGTAAACTAGCGGGGGGGCTTTCTAGCACAGATACGCAGTATTTT	CASSKLAGGLSSTDTQYF
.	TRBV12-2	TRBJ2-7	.	TGTGCAAGTCGCGACCGACGTTTACTGCCGGTCTACGAGCAGTACTTC	CASRDRRLLPVYEQYF
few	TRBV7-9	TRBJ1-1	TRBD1	TGTGCCAGCAGCTTAGTGGCCGTTCCCGGACAGGGGAACACTGAAGCTTTCTTT	CASSLVAVPGQGNTEAFF
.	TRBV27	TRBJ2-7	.	TGTGCCAGCAGCTTGAAACCAGGGTATTCCTACGAGCAGTACTTC	CASSLKPGYSYEQYF
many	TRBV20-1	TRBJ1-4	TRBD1	TGCAGTGCTGGGACGACAGGGCGGGATGAAAAACTGTTTTTT	CSAGTTGRDEKLFF
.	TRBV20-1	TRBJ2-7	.	TGCAGTGCTAGCGGAATAAGGGTTTCTTTGGACTACGAGCAGTACTTC	CSASGIRVSLDYEQYF
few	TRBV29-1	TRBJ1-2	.	TGCAGCGTTGCGGTTTTAGGGCGGCAAATTTCTGGCTACACCTTC	CSVAVLGRQISGYTF
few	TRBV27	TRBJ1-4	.	TGTGCCAGCAGTGGGACCCGCGCAACTAATGAAAAACTGTTTTTT	CASSGTRATNEKLFF
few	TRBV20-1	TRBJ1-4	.	TGCAGTGCCCAAAAGTGGGGTGAAAAACTGTTTTTT	CSAQKWGEKLFF
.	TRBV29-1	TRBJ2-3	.	TGCAGCGTGACGGATGTGGATACGCAGTATTTT	CSVTDVDTQYF
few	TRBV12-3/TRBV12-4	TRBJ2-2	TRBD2	TGTGCCAGCAGCCCAGCGGGGGCCACGAACACCGGGGAGCTGTTTTTT	CASSPAGATNTGELFF
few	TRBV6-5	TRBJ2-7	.	TGTGCCAGCAGGTACTCAGGGGTTTTAGGCTCCTACGAGCAGTACTTC	CASRYSGVLGSYEQYF
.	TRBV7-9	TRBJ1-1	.	TGTGCCAGCTGGCCATCGAGAGCTTTCTTT	CASWPSRAFF
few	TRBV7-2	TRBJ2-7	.	TGTGCCAGCAGCTCACGTTCAAGGCTGCAGTACTTC	CASSSRSRLQYF
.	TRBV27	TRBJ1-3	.	TGTGCCAGCAGCTCCCCAGTCTCTGGAAACACCATATATTTT	CASSSPVSGNTIYF
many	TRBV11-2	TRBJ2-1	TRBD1	TGTGCCAGCAGCTTATCCGGGACAGGGGGCGCGTACAATGAGCAGTTCTTC	CASSLSGTGGAYNEQFF
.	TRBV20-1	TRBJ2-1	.	TGCAGCGCAACTAGCTACAATGAGCAGTTCTTC	CSATSYNEQFF
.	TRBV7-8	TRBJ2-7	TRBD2	TGTGCCAGCAGCGTAGCGGGGGACGACTACGAGCAGTACTTC	CASSVAGDDYEQYF
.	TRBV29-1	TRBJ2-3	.	TGCAGCGTCGTCGGCCCTAGCACAGATACGCAGTATTTT	CSVVGPSTDTQYF
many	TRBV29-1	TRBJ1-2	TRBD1	TGCAGCACCCTCCGAAGGACAGGGTCCGGCTATGGCTACACCTTC	CSTLRRTGSGYGYTF
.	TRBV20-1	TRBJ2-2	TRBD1	TGCAGTGCTAAGGGACAGGGGACACACGGGGAGCTGTTTTTT	CSAKGQGTHGELFF
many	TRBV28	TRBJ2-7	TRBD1	TGTGCCAGCAGTCACACCGGGACAGGGATATACGAGCAGTACTTC	CASSHTGTGIYEQYF
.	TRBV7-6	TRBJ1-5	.	TGTGCCAGCAGCCATGGGGGTCCTAGCAATCAGCCCCAGCATTTT	CASSHGGPSNQPQHF
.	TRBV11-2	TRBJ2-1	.	TGTGCCAGCAGCATAAGACAGAGCTCCTACAATGAGCAGTTCTTC	CASSIRQSSYNEQFF
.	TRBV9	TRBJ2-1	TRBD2	TGTGCCAGCAGCGTAGGGGCGGGGGAAACCTACAATGAGCAGTTCTTC	CASSVGAGETYNEQFF
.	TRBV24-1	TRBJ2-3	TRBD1	TGTGCCACCAGTGATATCACATGGACAGGTTGGACAGATACGCAGTATTTT	CATSDITWTGWTDTQYF
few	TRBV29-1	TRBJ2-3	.	TGCAGCGTTGTGGGAGGAACGTCTTCGGATTTT	CSVVGGTSSDF
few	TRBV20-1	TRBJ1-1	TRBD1	TGCAGTGCCGTCGGGACAGAGAACACTGAAGCTTTCTTT	CSAVGTENTEAFF
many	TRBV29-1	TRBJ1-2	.	TGCAGCGTTGAAGAAACGGGAGTTGCGAAAGGCTACACCTTC	CSVEETGVAKGYTF
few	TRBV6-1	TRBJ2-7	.	TGTGCCAGCAAGAGCAGGGGGGCCTACGAGCAGTACTTC	CASKSRGAYEQYF
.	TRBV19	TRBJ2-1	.	TGTGCCAGTAGTATGGACCGGCGGGTGGGGGCCGAGCAGTTCTTC	CASSMDRRVGAEQFF
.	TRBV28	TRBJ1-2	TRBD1	TGTGCCAGCAGCCGGGACAGGACTAACTATGGCTACACCTTC	CASSRDRTNYGYTF
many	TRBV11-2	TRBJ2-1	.	TGTGCCAGCAGCTTAGATCTATCTATGGACAGAATAAATCTCCACAATGAGCAGTTCTTC	CASSLDLSMDRINLHNEQFF
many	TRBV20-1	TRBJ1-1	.	TGCAGTGCTAAGGACGGCCGCAACACTGAAGCTTTCTTT	CSAKDGRNTEAFF
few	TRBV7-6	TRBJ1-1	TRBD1	TGTGCCAGCAGTTTTTCCCCTACAGGGGCAAACACTGAAGCTTTCTTT	CASSFSPTGANTEAFF
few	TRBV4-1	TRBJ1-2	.	TGCGCCAGCAGCTTATCTACCGACTATGGCTACACCTTC	CASSLSTDYGYTF
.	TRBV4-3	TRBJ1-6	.	TGCGCCAGCAGCCAAGTCTCATTAAGATCACCCCTCCACTTT	CASSQVSLRSPLHF
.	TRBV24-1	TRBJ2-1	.	TGTGCCACCAGTGATTTTTGGAATGAGCAGTTCTTC	CATSDFWNEQFF
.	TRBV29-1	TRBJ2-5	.	TGCAGCGTTGACTCGCTAGGCCTGGAGACCCAGTACTTC	CSVDSLGLETQYF
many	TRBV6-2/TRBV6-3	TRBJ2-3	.	TGTGCCAGCAGACATCTTACGGATACGCAGTATTTT	CASRHLTDTQYF
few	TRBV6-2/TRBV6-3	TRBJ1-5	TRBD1	TGTGCCAGCAGTCTGGGACAGGGGGCGCGGGGCAATCAGCCCCAGCATTTT	CASSLGQGARGNQPQHF
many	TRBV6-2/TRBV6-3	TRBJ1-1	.	TGTGCCAGCAGTTACGGCCGGATGAACACTGAAGCTTTCTTT	CASSYGRMNTEAFF
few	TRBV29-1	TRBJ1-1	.	TGCAGCGCCGGACAGAACACTGAAGCTTTCTTT	CSAGQNTEAFF
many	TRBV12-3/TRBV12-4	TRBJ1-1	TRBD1	TGTGCCAGCAGTTTAGGACAGGGGGCAAACACTGAAGCTTTCTTT	CASSLGQGANTEAFF
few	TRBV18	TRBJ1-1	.	TGTGCCAGCTTTACCCCCCCCGGGGGCACTGAAGCTTTCTTT	CASFTPPGGTEAFF
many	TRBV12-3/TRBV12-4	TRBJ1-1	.	TGTGCCAGCAGTTACACGAGGGCTCTTGAAGCTTTCTTT	CASSYTRALEAFF
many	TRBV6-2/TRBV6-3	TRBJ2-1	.	TGTGCCAGCAGTGACCCGGGCAATGGTGATGAGCAGTTCTTC	CASSDPGNGDEQFF
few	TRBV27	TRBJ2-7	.	TGTGCCAGCAGCCGTGGACGGCCGGACGAGCAGTACTTC	CASSRGRPDEQYF
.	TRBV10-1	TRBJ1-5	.	TGCGCCAGCCAAGACGGCCTCAATCAGCCCCAGCATTTT	CASQDGLNQPQHF
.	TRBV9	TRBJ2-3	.	TGTGCCAGCAGCGTAGGCGGGGCCCCCGCAGATACGCAGTATTTT	CASSVGGAPADTQYF
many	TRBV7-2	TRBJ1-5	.	TGTGCCAGCAGCTTACAGGGGAATCAGCCCCAGCATTTT	CASSLQGNQPQHF
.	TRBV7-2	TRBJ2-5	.	TGTGCCAGCAGCTTCGGCTTGCGAGAGACCCAGTACTTC	CASSFGLRETQYF
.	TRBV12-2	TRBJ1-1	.	TGTGCAAGTCGCTTAGGACTTGACGCTTTCTTT	CASRLGLDAFF
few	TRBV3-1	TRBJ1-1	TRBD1	TGTGCCAGCAGCCCCCAAGGACAGGTCAACACTGAAGCTTTCTTT	CASSPQGQVNTEAFF
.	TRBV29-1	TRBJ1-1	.	TGCAGCGTCGGGGCCCTTGAAGCTTTCTTT	CSVGALEAFF
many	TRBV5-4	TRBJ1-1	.	TGTGCCAGCAGCTTGCCCGGGGATACGGCTGAAGCTTTCTTT	CASSLPGDTAEAFF